The subject of this entry is one T cell receptor (beta chain). These data originate in a study of blood T cell repertoires in COVID-19. Methods used by the authors: Reference gene primer amplification in the assay estimated nucleated cell counts. Clones were read by immunoSEQ multiplex PCR, and TCRdb kept only the in-frame ones, dropping some. The D gene and trimming were derived from the DNA, and the V and J assignments and clone size from that table. The sample has about 160,000 clones; around 81% are singletons. Grouping used clinical history reported by participants in a survey and questionnaire. Cohort 3 recovery required two negative PCRs, clearance, or symptom resolution. The clonotype originates from a man in his forties who had recovered from COVID-19. The specimen sequenced was PBMCs or T cells enriched from blood (not recorded which).

Here the CDR3 reads CASSISGTGGAGANVLTF. The CDR3 coding sequence is TGTGCCAGCAGCATTTCCGGGACAGGGGGCGCTGGGGCCAACGTCCTGACTTTC. This chain uses TRBV7-3 with TRBJ2-6; 12 bases align to TRBD1. The CDR3 runs to 18 residues. With 5 bases clipped from V and 2 bases from J, the junction kept 7 bases outside the gene matches. Germline values: CDR1 SGHTA, CDR2 FQGTGA.